This T cell receptor (beta chain) was obtained from a study of blood T cell repertoires in COVID-19. This clone has a handful of counts. Participant age was 18 to 89 years, and participants resided in about 25 US areas. The CDR3 consists of 15 residues. Germline V gives CDR1 SGHRS, CDR2 YFSETQ. The V and J ends lost 0 bases and 4 bases, in that order; junction bases with no gene match: 6. Clones were sequenced by immunoSEQ multiplex PCR, and TCRdb holds only the in-frame ones, with some missing. The sample has some 170,000 clones, approximately 82% seen once. The TCR originated in a middle-aged man who had recovered from COVID-19. Sequencing was done on a sample of PBMCs or T cells enriched from blood (not recorded which). The rearrangement joins TRBV5-1 to TRBJ1-2, with 7 bases lining up with TRBD1. CDR3: CASSLDPTGVYGYTF. The DNA of the CDR3 is TGCGCCAGCAGCTTGGATCCCACAGGGGTCTATGGCTACACCTTC. Using reference TRBV5-1 and TRBJ1-2 for the parts outside the CDR3, the full variable domain is KAGVTQTPRYLIKTRGQQVTLSCSPISGHRSVSWYQQTPGQGLQFLFEYFSETQRNKGNFPGRFSGRQFSNSRSEMNVSTLELGDSALYLCASSLDPTGVYGYTFGSGTRLTVV.